Below, one T cell receptor (beta chain) is given with its context. The antigen is undetermined. V was trimmed by 3 bases and J by 5 bases, leaving 23 bases between them. Germline assignment: CDR1 SGHTA and CDR2 FQGTGA. CDR3 length: 18 amino acids. Some clones are missing from TCRdb's copy, which holds only in-frame ones; the method was immunoSEQ multiplex PCR. This table has around 150,000 clones, roughly four fifths appearing once. The sample is drawn from a study of cytomegalovirus exposure and HLA in healthy donors. Study information: The 130 or so validation repertoires, a later analysis reported, used the same platform as the approximately 670 repertoires from the first cohort. Notes on the study in general: Cytomegalovirus association was listed for 150 or so TCR beta chains.

The chain is built from TRBV7-3 and TRBJ2-1, with D possibly TRBD1 on 5 matching bases. This receptor was identified in a man under 40 in good health and CMV-seropositive. Sequenced input: PBMCs. The CDR3 is CASSLSSGAPQSDNEQFF. CDR3 in DNA: TGTGCCAGCAGCTTGAGTTCTGGGGCACCCCAAAGTGACAATGAGCAGTTCTTC.